A single T cell receptor beta chain is shown here with its context. The antigen is not known. The sample is drawn from a study of PD-1 blockade in classical Hodgkin lymphoma. CDR1 is SGHAT, CDR2 FQNNGV, per germline. With 0 bases removed from V and 0 bases from J, the gap between germline ends came to 6 bases. There are 14 residues in the CDR3. Using immunoSEQ multiplex PCR, the repertoire was profiled, and TCRdb retains in-frame clones only, with some absent. The profile covers 45,000 to 50,000 clones, with about 78% appearing a single time and 20% to 25% taken by the ten largest. Regarding the study as a whole: Repertoire differences have undefined causes, possibly disease activity or prior therapy.

Every patient had relapsed following autologous stem cell transplantation, and cohorts differed in brentuximab vedotin exposure. The starting material was peripheral blood mononuclear cells (PBMCs), obtained before the second cycle of nivolumab. The sequence was obtained from a human donor with classical Hodgkin lymphoma. The V gene is TRBV11-2, the J gene TRBJ2-7; D gene uncertain. Here the CDR3 reads CASSLDRSSYEQYF. As DNA, the CDR3 is TGTGCCAGCAGCTTAGACCGGAGCTCCTACGAGCAGTACTTC. The whole variable domain, filled in from reference TRBV11-2 and TRBJ2-7, reads EAGVAQSPRYKIIEKRQSVAFWCNPISGHATLYWYQQILGQGPKLLIQFQNNGVVDDSQLPKDRFSAERLKGVDSTLKIQPAKLEDSAVYLCASSLDRSSYEQYFGPGTRLTVT.